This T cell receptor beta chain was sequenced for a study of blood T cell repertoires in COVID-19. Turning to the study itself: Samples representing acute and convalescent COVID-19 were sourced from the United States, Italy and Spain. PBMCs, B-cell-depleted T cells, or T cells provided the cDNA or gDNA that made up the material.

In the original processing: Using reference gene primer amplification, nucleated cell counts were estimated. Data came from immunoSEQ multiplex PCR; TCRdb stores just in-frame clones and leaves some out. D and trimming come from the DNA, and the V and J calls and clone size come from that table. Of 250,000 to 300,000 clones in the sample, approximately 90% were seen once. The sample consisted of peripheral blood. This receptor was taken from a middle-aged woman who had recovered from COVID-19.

The CDR3 reads CASSPGGVPTDTQYF. The CDR3 region has the DNA TGTGCCAGCAGCCCTGGAGGAGTCCCCACAGATACGCAGTATTTT. V usage is TRBV5-4 and J usage is TRBJ2-3; TRBD2 is a possible D gene (5 bases). The CDR3 has 15 residues. Germline assignment: CDR1 SGHNT and CDR2 YYREEE (reference sequence). V lost 4 bases to trimming and J lost 2 bases, with 14 bases between them. The full variable domain, in which reference TRBV5-4 and TRBJ2-3 provide the parts outside the CDR3, is ETGVTQSPTHLIKTRGQQVTLRCSSQSGHNTVSWYQQALGQGPQFIFQYYREEENGRGNFPPRFSGLQFPNYSSELNVNALELDDSALYLCASSPGGVPTDTQYFGPGTRLTVL.